This T cell receptor beta chain was captured by sequencing in a study of T cell responses to AZD1222 COVID-19 vaccine. General observations from the study: Clonal diversity may have been underestimated, and the donors were mostly white British, with more females than males.

This table comes from immunoSEQ multiplex PCR, and its TCRdb copy is limited to in-frame clones, with some not included. The sample lists about 46,000 clones, around nine tenths seen once, with 1% to 1.3% in the top ten. V trimming: 0 bases; J trimming: 5 bases; junction bases outside the gene matches: 8. CDR1 and CDR2 (germline): LGHNA, YSLEER. This CDR3 has 17 residues. With respect to this clone: No antigen is known for it.

This sequence originates from an adult who received the AZD1222 COVID-19 vaccine. The sequencing here drew on peripheral blood, taken 28 days after the second AZD1222 dose. V gene TRBV4-3 combines with J gene TRBJ2-1; 9 positions agree with TRBD2. Here the CDR3 reads CASSQDRASGINNEQFF. The DNA of the CDR3 is TGCGCCAGCAGCCAAGATCGAGCTAGCGGGATAAACAATGAGCAGTTCTTC.